The sequence of this TCR beta chain was determined in a study of early T cells in non-severe SARS-CoV-2 infection. The study, taken as a whole, reports: VDJdb-based matching was biased toward anti-spike CD8 responses and missed private and CD4 specificities.

This clonotype was picked up many times. Its antigen is as yet unknown. The CDR3 runs 17 residues. With V trimmed by 5 bases and J by 1 base, 10 bases remained unmatched. Looked up from germline, CDR1 is PRHDT and CDR2 is FYEKMQ (reference sequence). Tagging with unique molecular identifiers was applied to individual cDNA molecules. One entry per CDR3 protein, called by TCRdb with MiXCR from the 5' RACE reads. The profile shows roughly 26,000 distinct CDR3 sequences, approximately 5.1% of them singletons. The sequence was obtained from an adult who was a healthcare worker with PCR-confirmed SARS-CoV-2 infection or an uninfected control (not recorded which). The specimen sequenced was whole blood. The chain uses TRBV13 and TRBJ2-5; 10 nucleotides line up with TRBD2. CDR3 region: CASSPGRASGSQETQYF. CDR3 DNA: TGTGCCAGCAGCCCAGGTAGGGCTAGCGGGAGCCAAGAGACCCAGTACTTC.